This T cell receptor beta chain appears in the sequencing data of a study of blood T cell repertoires in COVID-19. Profiled with immunoSEQ multiplex PCR; TCRdb holds only in-frame clones, not every one. The table lists 140,000 to 150,000 clones, approximately 83% of them singletons, with roughly 8% in the top ten. The CDR3 consists of 13 residues. Trimming stripped 1 base from V and 6 bases from J, with 7 bases between. The V gene's germline CDR1 is LNHDA and CDR2 SQIVND (reference sequence). The sequencing input was peripheral blood. The source of this sequence is a woman aged 55-75 years with COVID-19, enrolled during active disease. The V and J genes are TRBV19 and TRBJ2-1; D perhaps matches TRBD1 (5 bases). CDR3 region: CASSIVQVNEQFF. The DNA for the CDR3 is TGTGCCAGTAGTATAGTACAGGTCAATGAGCAGTTCTTC.